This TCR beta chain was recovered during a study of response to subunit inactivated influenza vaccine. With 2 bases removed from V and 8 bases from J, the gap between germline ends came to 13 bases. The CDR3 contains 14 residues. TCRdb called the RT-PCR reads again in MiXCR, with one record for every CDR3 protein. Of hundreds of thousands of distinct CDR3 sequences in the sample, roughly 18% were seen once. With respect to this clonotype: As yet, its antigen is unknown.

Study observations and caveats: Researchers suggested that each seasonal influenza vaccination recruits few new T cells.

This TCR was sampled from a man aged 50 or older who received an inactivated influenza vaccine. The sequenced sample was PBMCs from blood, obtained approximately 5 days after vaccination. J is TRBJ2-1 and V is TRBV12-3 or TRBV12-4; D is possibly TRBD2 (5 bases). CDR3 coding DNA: TGTGCCAGCAGTTTACGGCTAGCTTCGGATGAGCAGTTCTTC. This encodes CASSLRLASDEQFF.